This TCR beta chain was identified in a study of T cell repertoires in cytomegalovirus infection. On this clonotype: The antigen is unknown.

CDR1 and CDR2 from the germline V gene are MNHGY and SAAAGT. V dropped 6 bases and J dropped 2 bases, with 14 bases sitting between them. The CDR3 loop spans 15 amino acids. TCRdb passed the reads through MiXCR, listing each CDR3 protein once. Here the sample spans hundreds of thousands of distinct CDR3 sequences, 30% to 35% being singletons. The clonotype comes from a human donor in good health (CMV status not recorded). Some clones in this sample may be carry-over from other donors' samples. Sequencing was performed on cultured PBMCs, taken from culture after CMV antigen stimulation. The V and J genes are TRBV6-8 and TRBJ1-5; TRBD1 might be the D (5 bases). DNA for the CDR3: TGTGCCAGCAGACCGCGGGGGAGTGGCAATCAGCCCCAGCATTTT. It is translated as CASRPRGSGNQPQHF.